This record concerns one TCR beta chain sequence. Its antigen is still unknown. Trimming removed 0 bases from V and 1 base from J; junction bases left unmatched: 9. The CDR3 runs to 18 residues. In germline, CDR1 is SGHRS, CDR2 YFSETQ. The sample originates from a study of neurological immune-mediated disorders. Study conclusions and caveats: It was HTLV-1-associated myelopathy that showed the most TCR clonal expansion, while multiple sclerosis showed the least, falling below healthy controls.

The cDNA came from 5'RACE, which used 10-nucleotide random UMIs. From 15-18 subjects, each sequencing run yielded over 180 million TCR-beta sequences. TCRdb reprocessed the 5' RACE reads via MiXCR and lists one record per CDR3 protein. The sample gives approximately 48,000 distinct CDR3 sequences, roughly 15% of which show up once; under 4.5% is in the top ten. As healthy controls, volunteers from a blood bank in Maryland, USA, were used. The sequence derives from a man aged 60-69 years in good health. The chain is built from TRBV5-1 and TRBJ2-3; TRBD2 matches 9 bases. Sequencing used PBMCs. The CDR3 nucleotides read TGCGCCAGCAGCTTGGGACTAGCGGTCAATTATGGCACAGATACGCAGTATTTT. Protein: CASSLGLAVNYGTDTQYF. The whole variable domain, filled in from reference TRBV5-1 and TRBJ2-3, reads KAGVTQTPRYLIKTRGQQVTLSCSPISGHRSVSWYQQTPGQGLQFLFEYFSETQRNKGNFPGRFSGRQFSNSRSEMNVSTLELGDSALYLCASSLGLAVNYGTDTQYFGPGTRLTVL.